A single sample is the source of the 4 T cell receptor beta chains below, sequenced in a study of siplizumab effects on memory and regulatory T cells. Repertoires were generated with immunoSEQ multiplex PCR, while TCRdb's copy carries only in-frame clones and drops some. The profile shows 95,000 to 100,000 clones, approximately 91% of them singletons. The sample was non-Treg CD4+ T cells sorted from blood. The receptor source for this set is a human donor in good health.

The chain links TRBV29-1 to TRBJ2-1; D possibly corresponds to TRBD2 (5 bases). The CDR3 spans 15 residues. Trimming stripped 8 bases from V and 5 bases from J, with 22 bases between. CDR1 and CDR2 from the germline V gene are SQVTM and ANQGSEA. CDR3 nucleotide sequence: TGCAGCTCCACCTCGTGGAGGAAAGTAGACAATGAGCAGTTCTTC. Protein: CSSTSWRKVDNEQFF.

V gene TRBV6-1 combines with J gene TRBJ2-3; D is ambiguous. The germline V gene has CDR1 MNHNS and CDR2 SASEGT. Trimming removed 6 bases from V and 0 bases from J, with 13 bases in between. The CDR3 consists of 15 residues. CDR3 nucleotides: TGTGCCAGCAGCGTAACCTTCTGGAGCACAGATACGCAGTATTTT. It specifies CASSVTFWSTDTQYF.

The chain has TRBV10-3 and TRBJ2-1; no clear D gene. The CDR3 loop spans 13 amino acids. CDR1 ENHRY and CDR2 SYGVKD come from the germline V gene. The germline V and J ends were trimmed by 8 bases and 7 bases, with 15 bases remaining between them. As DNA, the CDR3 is TGTGCCATCGGACCTACCCGAGATAATGAGCAGTTCTTC. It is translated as CAIGPTRDNEQFF.

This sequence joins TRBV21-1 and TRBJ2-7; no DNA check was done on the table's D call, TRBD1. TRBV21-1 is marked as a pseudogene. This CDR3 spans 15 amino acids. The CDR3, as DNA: TGTGCCAGCCTGTTTGACAGGGGGAAAAACGACGAGCAGTACTTC. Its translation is CASLFDRGKNDEQYF.